Each of the 6 T cell receptor beta chains below was sequenced from the same sample in a study of graft-versus-host responses after intestinal transplantation. No antigen has been identified for these receptors. TCRdb keeps only in-frame clones here, not all; method: immunoSEQ multiplex PCR. Of about 130,000 clones in the sample, around 90% are singletons; the top ten hold approximately 0.17%. This specimen was unstimulated CD4+ T cells sorted from spleen or lymph node cells, taken before intestinal transplant. Receptor source: a human donor who received an intestinal transplant.

The rearrangement uses TRBV7-2 and TRBJ1-5; TRBD1 is a possible D gene (6 bases). Germline V gene sequence: CDR1 SGHTA, CDR2 FQGNSA. V was pared by 5 bases and J by 3 bases, with 17 bases between. The CDR3 runs to 16 residues. This CDR3 reads CASSRGGRAYNQPQHF. The CDR3 DNA reads as TGTGCCAGCAGCCGCGGGGGCAGAGCGTACAATCAGCCCCAGCATTTT.

The J gene is TRBJ1-6, the V gene TRBV6-1; no definite D call. CDR1 is MNHNS, CDR2 SASEGT, per germline. V lost 6 bases and J 9 bases, leaving 18 bases between the germline ends. This CDR3 has 15 amino acids. The CDR3 DNA is TGTGCCAGCAGCGAACCCCGGGTCGCCCCTTCACCCCTCCACTTT. Protein sequence: CASSEPRVAPSPLHF.

The chain is built from TRBV2 and TRBJ1-2; D is undetermined. Germline lookup yields CDR1 SNHLY and CDR2 FYNNEI. Deletions cut 4 bases from V and 8 bases from J, with 11 bases between. This CDR3 is built from 12 residues. CDR3: CASSAGSTGYTF. CDR3 DNA sequence: TGTGCCAGCAGTGCCGGGAGCACAGGCTACACCTTC.

V usage is TRBV11-3 and J usage is TRBJ2-1, with D tentatively TRBD2 (6 bases). Trimming stripped 5 bases from V and 0 bases from J, with 17 bases between. CDR3 length: 17 residues. Germline values: CDR1 SGHNT, CDR2 YENEEA. For the CDR3, the DNA is TGTGCCAGCAGCCCTTACGTGGGGGGTGGCTCCTACAATGAGCAGTTCTTC. This encodes CASSPYVGGGSYNEQFF.

The CDR3 here is CASSLQGRNTGELFF. The CDR3, as DNA: TGTGCCAGCAGCCTGCAGGGCCGCAACACCGGGGAGCTGTTTTTT. The V and J genes are TRBV5-4 and TRBJ2-2, with a possible D match to TRBD1 (5 bases). CDR3 length equals 15 residues. The germline gives CDR1 SGHNT, CDR2 YYREEE (reference sequence). The germline V and J ends were trimmed by 4 bases and 2 bases, with 12 bases remaining between them.

V gene TRBV7-9 combines with J gene TRBJ1-2; tentative D call: TRBD1 (5 bases). Germline CDR1 and CDR2: SEHNR and FQNEAQ (reference sequence). Trimming took 5 bases from V and 10 from J, leaving 14 bases between them. The CDR3 spans 12 residues. CDR3 bases: TGTGCCAGCAGCGAAACGGACACCACCTACACCTTC. Protein: CASSETDTTYTF.